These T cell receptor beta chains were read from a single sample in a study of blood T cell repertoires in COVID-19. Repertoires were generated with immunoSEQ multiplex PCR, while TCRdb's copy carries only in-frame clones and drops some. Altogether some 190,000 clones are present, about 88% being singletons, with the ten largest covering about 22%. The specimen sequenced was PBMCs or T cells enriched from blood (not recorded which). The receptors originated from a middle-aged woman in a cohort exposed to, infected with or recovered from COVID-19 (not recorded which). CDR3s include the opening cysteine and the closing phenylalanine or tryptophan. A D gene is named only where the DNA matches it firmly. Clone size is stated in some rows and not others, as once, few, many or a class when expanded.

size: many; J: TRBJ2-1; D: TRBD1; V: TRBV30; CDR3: CAWSVGQGEQFF; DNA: TGTGCCTGGAGCGTGGGACAGGGTGAGCAGTTCTTC
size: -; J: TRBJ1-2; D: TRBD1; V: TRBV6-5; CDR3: CASSLDRAGYTF; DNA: TGTGCCAGCAGCCTGGACAGGGCGGGCTACACCTTC
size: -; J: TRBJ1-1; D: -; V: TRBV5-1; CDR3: CASGFAGGATEAFF; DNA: TGCGCCAGCGGATTCGCTGGGGGGGCAACTGAAGCTTTCTTT
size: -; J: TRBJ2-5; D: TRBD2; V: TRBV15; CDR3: CATSRDRGGGFETQYF; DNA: TGTGCCACCAGCAGAGATCGGGGCGGGGGATTCGAGACCCAGTACTTC
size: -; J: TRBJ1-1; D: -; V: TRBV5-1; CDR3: CASSLDRTMNTEAFF; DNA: TGCGCCAGCAGCTTGGACAGAACGATGAACACTGAAGCTTTCTTT
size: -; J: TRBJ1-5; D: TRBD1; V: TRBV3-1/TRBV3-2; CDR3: CASSQDAETGGGNQPQHF; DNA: TGTGCCAGCAGCCAAGATGCCGAGACAGGGGGCGGCAATCAGCCCCAGCATTTT
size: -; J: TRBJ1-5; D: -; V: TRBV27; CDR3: CASSSLGLNQPQHF; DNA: TGTGCCAGCAGTTCCCTGGGGCTAAATCAGCCCCAGCATTTT
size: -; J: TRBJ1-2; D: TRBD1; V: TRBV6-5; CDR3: CASSYSGTANGYTF; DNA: TGTGCCAGCAGTTACTCGGGGACAGCAAATGGCTACACCTTC
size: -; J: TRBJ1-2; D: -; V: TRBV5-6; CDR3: CASSRIWDSNYGYTF; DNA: TGTGCCAGCAGCCGTATTTGGGACTCTAACTATGGCTACACCTTC
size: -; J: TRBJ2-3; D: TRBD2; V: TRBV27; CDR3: CASRADGTRIDTQYF; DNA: TGTGCCAGCAGGGCAGACGGGACTAGGATAGATACGCAGTATTTT
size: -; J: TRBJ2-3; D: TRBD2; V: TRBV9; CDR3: CASSVGSGRTDTQYF; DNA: TGTGCCAGCAGCGTAGGTAGCGGGAGGACAGATACGCAGTATTTT
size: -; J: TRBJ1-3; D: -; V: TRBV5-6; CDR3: CASRSGQALNTIYF; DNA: TGTGCCAGCAGGTCTGGTCAAGCTTTAAACACCATATATTTT
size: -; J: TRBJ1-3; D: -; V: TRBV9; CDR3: CASRAGTRTGTIYF; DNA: TGTGCCAGTAGAGCCGGGACAAGAACGGGAACCATATATTTT
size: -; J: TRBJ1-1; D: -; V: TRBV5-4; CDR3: CASSLRRGSNTEAFF; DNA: TGTGCCAGCAGCTTGAGGCGAGGCAGTAACACTGAAGCTTTCTTT
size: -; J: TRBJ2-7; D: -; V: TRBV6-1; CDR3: CASSEALGQGYEQYF; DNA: TGTGCCAGCAGTGAAGCGCTTGGGCAGGGCTACGAGCAGTACTTC
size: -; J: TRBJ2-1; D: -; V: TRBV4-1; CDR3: CASSIRAYYNEQFF; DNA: TGCGCCAGCAGTATCAGGGCTTACTACAATGAGCAGTTCTTC
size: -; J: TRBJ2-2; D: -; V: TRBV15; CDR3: CATSRDPGSNTGELFF; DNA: TGTGCCACCAGCAGAGATCCGGGATCGAACACCGGGGAGCTGTTTTTT
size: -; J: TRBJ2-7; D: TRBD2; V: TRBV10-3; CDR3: CAISDRSGSGEQYF; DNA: TGTGCCATCAGTGATAGGAGCGGGAGTGGCGAGCAGTACTTC
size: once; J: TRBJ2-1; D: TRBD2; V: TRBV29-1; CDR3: CSVYGTSGYNEQFF; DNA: TGCAGCGTTTATGGGACTAGCGGCTACAATGAGCAGTTCTTC
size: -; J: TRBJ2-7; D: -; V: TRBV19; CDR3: CASSIQGRAYEQYF; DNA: TGTGCCAGTAGTATACAGGGTAGGGCCTACGAGCAGTACTTC